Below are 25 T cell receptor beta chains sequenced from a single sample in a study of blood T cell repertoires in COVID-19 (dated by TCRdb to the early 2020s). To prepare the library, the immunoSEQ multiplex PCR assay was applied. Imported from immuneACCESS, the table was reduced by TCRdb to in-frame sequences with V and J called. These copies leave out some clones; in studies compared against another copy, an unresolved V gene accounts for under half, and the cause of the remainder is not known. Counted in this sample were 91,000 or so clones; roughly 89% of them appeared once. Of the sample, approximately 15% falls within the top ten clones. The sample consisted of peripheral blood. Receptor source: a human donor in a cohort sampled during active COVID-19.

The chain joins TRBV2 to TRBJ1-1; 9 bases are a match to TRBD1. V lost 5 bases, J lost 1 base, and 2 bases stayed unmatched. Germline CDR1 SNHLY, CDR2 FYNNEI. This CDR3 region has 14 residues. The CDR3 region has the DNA TGTGCCAGCAGTATGGACAGGGGGAACACTGAAGCTTTCTTT. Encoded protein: CASSMDRGNTEAFF.

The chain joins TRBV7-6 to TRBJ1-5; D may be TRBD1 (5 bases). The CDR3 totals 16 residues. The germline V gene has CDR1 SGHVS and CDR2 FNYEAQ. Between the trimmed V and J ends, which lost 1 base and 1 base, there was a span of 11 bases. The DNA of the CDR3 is TGTGCCAGCAGCTTAGTGGCCGGGGGGAGCAATCAGCCCCAGCATTTT. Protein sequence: CASSLVAGGSNQPQHF.

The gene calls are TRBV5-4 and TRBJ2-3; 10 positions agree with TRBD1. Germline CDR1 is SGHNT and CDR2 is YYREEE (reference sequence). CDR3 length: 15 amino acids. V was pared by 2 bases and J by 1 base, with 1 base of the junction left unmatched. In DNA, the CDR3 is TGTGCCAGCAGCTTCGGGACAGGGGGCACAGATACGCAGTATTTT. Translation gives CASSFGTGGTDTQYF.

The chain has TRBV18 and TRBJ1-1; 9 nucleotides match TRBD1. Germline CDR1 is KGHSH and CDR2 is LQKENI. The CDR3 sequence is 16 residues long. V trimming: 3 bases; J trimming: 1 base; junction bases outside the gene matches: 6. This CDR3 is CASSPQGQGRNTEAFF. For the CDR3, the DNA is TGTGCCAGCTCACCCCAGGGACAGGGACGGAACACTGAAGCTTTCTTT.

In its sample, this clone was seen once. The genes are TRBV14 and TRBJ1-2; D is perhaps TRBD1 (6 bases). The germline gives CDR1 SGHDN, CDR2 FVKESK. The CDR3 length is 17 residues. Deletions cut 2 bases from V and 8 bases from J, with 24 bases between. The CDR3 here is CASSQWGPGRPPRGYTF. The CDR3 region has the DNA TGTGCCAGCAGCCAATGGGGGCCAGGCCGTCCACCGAGGGGCTACACCTTC. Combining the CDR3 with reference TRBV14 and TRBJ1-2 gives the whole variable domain EAGVTQFPSHSVIEKGQTVTLRCDPISGHDNLYWYRRVMGKEIKFLLHFVKESKQDESGMPNNRFLAERTGGTYSTLKVQPAELEDSGVYFCASSQWGPGRPPRGYTFGSGTRLTVV.

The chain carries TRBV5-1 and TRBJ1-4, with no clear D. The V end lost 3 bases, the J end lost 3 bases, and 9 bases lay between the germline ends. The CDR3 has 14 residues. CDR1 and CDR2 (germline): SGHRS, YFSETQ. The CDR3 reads CASSWRRPNEKLFF. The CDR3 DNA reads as TGCGCCAGCAGCTGGAGACGGCCTAATGAAAAACTGTTTTTT.

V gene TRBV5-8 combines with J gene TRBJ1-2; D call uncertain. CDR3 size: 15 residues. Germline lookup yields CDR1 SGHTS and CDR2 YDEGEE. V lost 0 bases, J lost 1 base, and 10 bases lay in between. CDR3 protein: CASSLADIFNYGYTF. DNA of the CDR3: TGTGCCAGCAGCTTGGCCGACATTTTTAACTATGGCTACACCTTC.

The CDR3 DNA follows: TGTGCCAGCAGCTTTCAGGGAATTGGCTACACCTTC. It codes for CASSFQGIGYTF. The J gene is TRBJ1-2, the V gene TRBV11-2; TRBD1 might be the D (5 bases). Germline V gene data show CDR1 as SGHAT and CDR2 as FQNNGV. With 3 bases removed from V and 7 bases from J, the gap between germline ends came to 9 bases. This CDR3 has 12 amino acids.

CDR3 sequence: CASSLGPGTGYEQYF. As DNA, the CDR3 is TGTGCCAGCAGTTTAGGCCCCGGGACAGGTTACGAGCAGTACTTC. The chain links TRBV27 to TRBJ2-7; TRBD1 aligns across 8 bases. The CDR3 loop spans 15 amino acids. The germline V gene has CDR1 MNHEY and CDR2 SMNVEV (reference sequence). The V segment lost 2 bases and the J segment 4 bases; nucleotides outside the gene matches: 7.

CDR3 protein: CASSQDGSRGLWPNYGYTF. DNA of the CDR3: TGTGCCAGCAGCCAAGATGGGTCCCGGGGACTGTGGCCTAACTATGGCTACACCTTC. The V call is TRBV14, the J call TRBJ1-2, with a tentative D call TRBD1 (5 bases). Trimming removed 0 bases from V and 0 bases from J, with 20 bases in between. Germline V CDR1 and CDR2: SGHDN, FVKESK. CDR3 length: 19 residues.

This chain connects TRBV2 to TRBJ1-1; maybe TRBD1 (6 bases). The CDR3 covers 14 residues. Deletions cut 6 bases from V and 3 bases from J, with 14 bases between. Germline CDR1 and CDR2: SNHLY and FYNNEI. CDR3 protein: CASRIQGMDTEAFF. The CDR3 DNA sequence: TGTGCCAGCAGGATACAGGGTATGGACACTGAAGCTTTCTTT.

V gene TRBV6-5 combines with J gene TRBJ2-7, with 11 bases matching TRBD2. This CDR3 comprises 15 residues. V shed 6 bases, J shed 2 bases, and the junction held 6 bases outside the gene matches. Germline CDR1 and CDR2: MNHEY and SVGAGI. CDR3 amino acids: CASRQGLAETYEQYF. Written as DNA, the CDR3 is TGTGCCAGCAGACAGGGACTAGCGGAAACCTACGAGCAGTACTTC.

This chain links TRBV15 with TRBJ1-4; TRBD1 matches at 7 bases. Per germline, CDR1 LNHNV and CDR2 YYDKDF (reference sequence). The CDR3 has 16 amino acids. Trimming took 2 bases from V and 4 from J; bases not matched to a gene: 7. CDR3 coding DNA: TGTGCCACCAGCAGACGAAACCGGGACAGTAATGAAAAACTGTTTTTT. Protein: CATSRRNRDSNEKLFF.

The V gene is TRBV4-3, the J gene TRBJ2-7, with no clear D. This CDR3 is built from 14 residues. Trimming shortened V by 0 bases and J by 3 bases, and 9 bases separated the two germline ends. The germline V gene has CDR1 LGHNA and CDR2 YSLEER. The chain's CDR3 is CASSQDPGGYEQYF. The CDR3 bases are TGCGCCAGCAGCCAAGACCCGGGTGGCTACGAGCAGTACTTC.

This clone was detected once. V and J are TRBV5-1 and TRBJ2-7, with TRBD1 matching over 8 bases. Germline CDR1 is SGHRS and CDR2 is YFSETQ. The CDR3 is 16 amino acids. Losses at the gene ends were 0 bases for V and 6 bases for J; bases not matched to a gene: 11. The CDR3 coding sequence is TGCGCCAGCAGCTTGGTGAGGTCGGCAGGGGGCGCCGAGCAGTACTTC. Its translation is CASSLVRSAGGAEQYF.

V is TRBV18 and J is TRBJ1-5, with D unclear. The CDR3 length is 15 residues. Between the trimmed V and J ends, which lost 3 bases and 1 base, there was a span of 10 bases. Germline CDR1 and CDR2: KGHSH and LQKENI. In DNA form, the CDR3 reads TGTGCCAGCTCACCGGGCACGGAAAGCAATCAGCCCCAGCATTTT. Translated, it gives CASSPGTESNQPQHF.

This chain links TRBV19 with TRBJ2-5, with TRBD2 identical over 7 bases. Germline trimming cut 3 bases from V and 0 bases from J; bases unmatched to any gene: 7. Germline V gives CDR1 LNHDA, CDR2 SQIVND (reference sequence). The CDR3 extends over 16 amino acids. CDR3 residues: CASSMLGGINQETQYF. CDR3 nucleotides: TGTGCCAGTAGTATGCTCGGGGGGATCAACCAAGAGACCCAGTACTTC. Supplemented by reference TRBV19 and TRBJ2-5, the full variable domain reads DGGITQSPKYLFRKEGQNVTLSCEQNLNHDAMYWYRQDPGQGLRLIYYSQIVNDFQKGDIAEGYSVSREKKESFPLTVTSAQKNPTAFYLCASSMLGGINQETQYFGPGTRLLVL.

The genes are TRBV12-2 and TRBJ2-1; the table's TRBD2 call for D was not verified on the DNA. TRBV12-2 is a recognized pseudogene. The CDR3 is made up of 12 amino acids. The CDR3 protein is CASRPPLNEQFF. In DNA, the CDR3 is TGTGCAAGTCGCCCCCCCCTTAATGAGCAGTTCTTC.

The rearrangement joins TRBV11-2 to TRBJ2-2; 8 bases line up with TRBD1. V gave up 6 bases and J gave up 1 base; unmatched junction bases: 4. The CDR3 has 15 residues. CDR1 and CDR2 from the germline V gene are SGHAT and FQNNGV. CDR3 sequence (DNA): TGTGCCAGCAGACCCGGGACAGGGAACACCGGGGAGCTGTTTTTT. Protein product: CASRPGTGNTGELFF.

CDR3 nucleotide sequence: TGTGCCAGCTCACGTAGGACTAGCGGGAGGAACTACAATGAGCAGTTCTTC. The encoded protein is CASSRRTSGRNYNEQFF. The genes are TRBV18 and TRBJ2-1; the match to TRBD2 covers 14 bases. From germline, CDR1 is KGHSH and CDR2 LQKENI. The J segment lost 3 bases and the V segment lost 4 bases, leaving 5 bases of the junction unmatched. The CDR3 has 17 amino acids.

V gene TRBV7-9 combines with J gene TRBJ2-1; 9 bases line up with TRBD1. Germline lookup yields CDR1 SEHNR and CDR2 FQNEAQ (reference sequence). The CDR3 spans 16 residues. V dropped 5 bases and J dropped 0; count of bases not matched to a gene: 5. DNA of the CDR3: TGTGCCAGCAGCCCTGGACAGGGGAGCTCCTACAATGAGCAGTTCTTC. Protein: CASSPGQGSSYNEQFF.

CDR3 region: CASSSPGQSYEQYF. In DNA, the CDR3 is TGTGCCAGCAGCTCCCCGGGACAGTCCTACGAGCAGTACTTC. The chain links TRBV13 to TRBJ2-7; the match to TRBD1 covers 7 bases. This CDR3 has 14 residues. Per the germline V gene, CDR1 is PRHDT and CDR2 is FYEKMQ (reference sequence). Trimming cost V 4 bases and J 1 base; bases outside gene matches: 4.

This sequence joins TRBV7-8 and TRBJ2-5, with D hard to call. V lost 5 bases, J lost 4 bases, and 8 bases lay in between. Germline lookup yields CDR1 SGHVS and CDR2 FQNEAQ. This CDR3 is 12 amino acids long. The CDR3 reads CASSRRVETQYF. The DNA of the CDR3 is TGTGCCAGCAGCCGTAGAGTAGAGACCCAGTACTTC.

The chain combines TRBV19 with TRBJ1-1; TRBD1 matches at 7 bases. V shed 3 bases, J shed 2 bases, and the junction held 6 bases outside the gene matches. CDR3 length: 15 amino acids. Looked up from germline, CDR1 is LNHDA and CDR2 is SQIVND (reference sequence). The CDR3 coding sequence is TGTGCCAGTAGTATCCGGGACAGCTCCAACACTGAAGCTTTCTTT. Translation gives CASSIRDSSNTEAFF.

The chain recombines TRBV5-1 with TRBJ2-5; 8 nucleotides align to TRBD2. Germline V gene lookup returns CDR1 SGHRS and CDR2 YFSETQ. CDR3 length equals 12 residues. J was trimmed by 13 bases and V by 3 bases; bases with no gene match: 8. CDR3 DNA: TGCGCCAGCAGCTCGTTTAGCGGGGAACGGTACTTC. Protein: CASSSFSGERYF.